One sample yielded the 17 T cell receptor beta chains listed below, sequenced in a study of cytomegalovirus exposure and HLA in healthy donors (dated by TCRdb to about 2017). Libraries were constructed by the immunoSEQ multiplex PCR assay. For the multiplex PCR, a mixture combining 60 forward primers for TCR Vbeta segments and 13 reverse primers for TCR Jbeta segments was used. Sourced from immuneACCESS, this table was stored by TCRdb with only in-frame sequences that have V and J called. A share of the clones is absent; for the studies checked, an unresolved V gene accounts for under half, and the remainder has no known explanation. Counted in this sample were 70,000 to 95,000 clones; approximately 80% of them appeared once. Clones ranked in the top ten supply around 5.3% of the sample. Sequencing input: PBMCs. These receptor sequences come from a man aged 25 to 45 in good health and CMV-seropositive.

This clone was seen only a few times. This chain joins TRBV9 and TRBJ2-7; D unresolved. The germline V and J ends were trimmed by 2 bases and 1 base, with 10 bases remaining between them. The CDR3 covers 14 residues. Germline lookup yields CDR1 SGDLS and CDR2 YYNGEE. The CDR3 here is CASSVEPASYEQYF. The CDR3 region has the DNA TGTGCCAGCAGCGTGGAGCCAGCTTCCTACGAGCAGTACTTC. Supplemented by reference TRBV9 and TRBJ2-7, the full variable domain reads DSGVTQTPKHLITATGQRVTLRCSPRSGDLSVYWYQQSLDQGLQFLIQYYNGEERAKGNILERFSAQQFPDLHSELNLSSLELGDSALYFCASSVEPASYEQYFGPGTRLTVT.

The rearrangement links TRBV30 to TRBJ1-6, with TRBD1 matching 7 bases. V shed 4 bases and J 9 bases; nucleotides not matched to a gene: 12. The CDR3 runs to 15 residues. The germline gives CDR1 GTSNPN, CDR2 SVGIG (reference sequence). The CDR3 sequence: CAWNPPDREGSPLHF. CDR3 sequence (DNA): TGTGCCTGGAATCCCCCCGACAGGGAAGGTTCACCCCTCCACTTT. Based on the CDR3 plus reference TRBV30 and TRBJ1-6, the full variable domain is SQTIHQWPATLVQPVGSPLSLECTVEGTSNPNLYWYRQAAGRGLQLLFYSVGIGQISSEVPQNLSASRPQDRQFILSSKKLLLSDSGFYLCAWNPPDREGSPLHFGNGTRLTVT.

The table lists this clone with a few counts. The chain recombines TRBV6-5 with TRBJ2-1; D is unresolved. Trimming pared 0 bases from V and 4 bases from J, leaving 10 bases between. The CDR3 spans 15 residues. CDR1 is MNHEY and CDR2 is SVGAGI in the germline V gene. CDR3 region: CASSYSMAEYNEQFF. The CDR3 DNA follows: TGTGCCAGCAGTTACTCGATGGCAGAATACAATGAGCAGTTCTTC.

V gene TRBV27 combines with J gene TRBJ1-2; D gene ambiguous. V lost 0 bases and J lost 4, with 9 bases in between. CDR3 length: 14 amino acids. Germline V gene data show CDR1 as MNHEY and CDR2 as SMNVEV (reference sequence). The CDR3 coding sequence is TGTGCCAGCAGTTTATCGGCAGCGGTCTATGGCTACACCTTC. It codes for CASSLSAAVYGYTF.

The chain couples TRBV5-8 to TRBJ2-5; the match to TRBD1 covers 7 bases. The V gene end was trimmed by 4 bases and the J gene end by 1 base; junction bases not matched to a gene: 7. This CDR3 has 15 amino acids. Per the germline V gene, CDR1 is SGHTS and CDR2 is YDEGEE. This CDR3 is CASSPGTASQETQYF. The CDR3 DNA follows: TGTGCCAGCAGCCCCGGGACAGCCTCCCAAGAGACCCAGTACTTC. Full variable domain (remainder filled in from reference TRBV5-8 and TRBJ2-5): EAGVTQSPTHLIKTRGQQATLRCSPISGHTSVYWYQQALGLGLQFLLWYDEGEERNRGNFPPRFSGRQFPNYSSELNVNALELEDSALYLCASSPGTASQETQYFGPGTRLLVL.

The V call is TRBV6-6, the J call TRBJ1-5; D remains ambiguous. The CDR3 extends over 13 amino acids. In germline, CDR1 is MNHNY, CDR2 SVGAGI (reference sequence). Trimming left V 2 bases short and J 4 bases short, with 6 bases between. CDR3 nucleotides: TGTGCCAGCAGTTACCTAGCAAATCAGCCCCAGCATTTT. Translation gives CASSYLANQPQHF.

The V and J genes are TRBV19 and TRBJ2-5, with TRBD1 matching 7 bases. The CDR3 sequence is 16 residues long. Trimming cost V 4 bases and J 5 bases; bases outside gene matches: 13. The germline V gene encodes CDR1 LNHDA and CDR2 SQIVND (reference sequence). In DNA form, the CDR3 reads TGTGCCAGTAGTACCCGAGGGGGCGCGGTGATGGAGACCCAGTACTTC. Its translation is CASSTRGGAVMETQYF.

This rearrangement joins TRBV7-3 to TRBJ2-1; 9 nucleotides align to TRBD2. CDR1 and CDR2 from the germline V gene are SGHTA and FQGTGA. CDR3 length: 18 residues. Germline trimming cut 0 bases from V and 5 bases from J; bases unmatched to any gene: 11. The CDR3 region is CASSLTTAGASGDNEQFF. CDR3 in DNA: TGTGCCAGCAGCTTAACAACGGCGGGGGCTAGCGGGGACAATGAGCAGTTCTTC.

The J gene is TRBJ1-1, the V gene TRBV7-2, with 7 bases fitting TRBD1. Germline CDR1 and CDR2: SGHTA and FQGNSA. The trim removed 2 bases at V and 5 bases at J, leaving 11 bases unmatched. The CDR3 consists of 16 residues. CDR3 DNA: TGTGCCAGCAGCTTAAGGGGGACAGACCCGAGTACTGAAGCTTTCTTT. Its translation: CASSLRGTDPSTEAFF.

This sequence joins TRBV6-1 and TRBJ2-2; D is uncertain. The germline V gene has CDR1 MNHNS and CDR2 SASEGT. CDR3 size: 14 residues. Trimming took 0 bases from V and 3 from J, leaving 5 bases between them. CDR3 amino acids: CASSEATDTGELFF. The CDR3 nucleotides are TGTGCCAGCAGTGAAGCCACAGACACCGGGGAGCTGTTTTTT.

The rearrangement uses TRBV5-4 and TRBJ2-1; TRBD2 matches 7 bases. After removal of 4 bases from V and 3 bases from J, the junction contained 7 bases not matched to a gene. CDR1 and CDR2 from the germline V gene are SGHNT and YYREEE (reference sequence). The CDR3 covers 15 residues. The CDR3 protein is CASSRPGLLYNEQFF. The CDR3 DNA reads TGTGCCAGCAGCAGGCCGGGACTACTCTACAATGAGCAGTTCTTC.

This clone showed up just a few times. The chain employs TRBV4-1 and TRBJ1-2; TRBD1 aligns across 8 bases. The CDR3 extends over 15 amino acids. The J segment lost 6 bases and the V segment lost 6 bases, leaving 12 bases of the junction unmatched. Germline values: CDR1 MGHRA, CDR2 YSYEKL. The CDR3 loop reads CASSEPGGHFNGYTF. DNA of the CDR3: TGCGCCAGCAGTGAGCCAGGGGGCCACTTCAATGGCTACACCTTC.

Only one count was recorded for this clone. The chain has TRBV28 and TRBJ2-5; 7 positions agree with TRBD2. The CDR3 contains 13 residues. Germline CDR1 and CDR2: MDHEN and SYDVKM. V lost 7 bases to trimming and J lost 5 bases; unmatched junction nucleotides: 7. Here the CDR3 reads CASTGGGWETQYF. Written as DNA, the CDR3 is TGTGCCAGCACTGGCGGGGGTTGGGAGACCCAGTACTTC.

The rearrangement uses TRBV6-1 and TRBJ2-7; 9 positions match TRBD1. The length of the CDR3 is 15 residues. Trimming at V came to 4 bases and at J to 3 bases, leaving 7 bases not matched to a gene. CDR1 is MNHNS, CDR2 SASEGT, per germline. CDR3 DNA sequence: TGTGCCAGCAGTGCCCCGGGACAGGGTCGCTACGAGCAGTACGTC. This gives the protein CASSAPGQGRYEQYV.

This clone was found a few times. CDR3 DNA sequence: TGCGCCAGCAGCCATGGGGGACAGGCCGCTGACCTAAACACTGAAGCTTTCTTT. Its protein product is CASSHGGQAADLNTEAFF. This rearrangement joins TRBV4-1 to TRBJ1-1; 8 bases match TRBD1. Per germline, CDR1 MGHRA and CDR2 YSYEKL. V lost 3 bases and J lost 2; bases outside the gene matches: 14. This CDR3 has 18 amino acids.

This clone came up a few times. The V call is TRBV7-9, the J call TRBJ1-1; TRBD1 is a possible D gene (5 bases). The CDR3 has 16 residues. V lost 5 bases and J 1 base, leaving 17 bases between the germline ends. The germline CDR1 and CDR2 sequences are SEHNR and FQNEAQ (reference sequence). The CDR3 protein is CASSLLPRGWNTEAFF. The CDR3 bases are TGTGCCAGCAGCCTCCTGCCAAGGGGCTGGAACACTGAAGCTTTCTTT.

The chain is built from TRBV9 and TRBJ1-4, with 8 positions matching TRBD1. Germline loops: CDR1 SGDLS, CDR2 YYNGEE. The trim removed 4 bases at V and 10 bases at J, leaving 12 bases unmatched. The CDR3 is made up of 15 amino acids. The CDR3 DNA follows: TGTGCCAGCAGCCCGGACAGGGATCGGAGTGGAAAACTGTTTTTT. Translated, it gives CASSPDRDRSGKLFF. Looking up the rest from reference TRBV9 and TRBJ1-4 gives the full variable domain: DSGVTQTPKHLITATGQRVTLRCSPRSGDLSVYWYQQSLDQGLQFLIQYYNGEERAKGNILERFSAQQFPDLHSELNLSSLELGDSALYFCASSPDRDRSGKLFFGSGTQLSVL.